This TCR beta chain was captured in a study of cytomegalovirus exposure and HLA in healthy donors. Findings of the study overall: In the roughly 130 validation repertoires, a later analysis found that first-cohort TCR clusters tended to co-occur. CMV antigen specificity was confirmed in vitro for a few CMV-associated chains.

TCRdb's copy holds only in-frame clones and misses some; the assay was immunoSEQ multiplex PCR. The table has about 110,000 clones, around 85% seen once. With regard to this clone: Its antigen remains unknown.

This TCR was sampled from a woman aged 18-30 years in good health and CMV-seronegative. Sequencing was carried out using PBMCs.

The CDR3 sequence is CASSSGTASYEQYF. The CDR3 bases are TGTGCCAGCAGTTCCGGGACAGCCTCCTACGAGCAGTACTTC. The chain recombines TRBV28 with TRBJ2-7, with TRBD1 matching 7 bases. Germline V gene data show CDR1 as MDHEN and CDR2 as SYDVKM. The CDR3 has 14 amino acids. Trimming cost V 4 bases and J 0 bases; bases outside gene matches: 3. Looking up the rest from reference TRBV28 and TRBJ2-7 gives the full variable domain: DVKVTQSSRYLVKRTGEKVFLECVQDMDHENMFWYRQDPGLGLRLIYFSYDVKMKEKGDIPEGYSVSREKKERFSLILESASTNQTSMYLCASSSGTASYEQYFGPGTRLTVT.